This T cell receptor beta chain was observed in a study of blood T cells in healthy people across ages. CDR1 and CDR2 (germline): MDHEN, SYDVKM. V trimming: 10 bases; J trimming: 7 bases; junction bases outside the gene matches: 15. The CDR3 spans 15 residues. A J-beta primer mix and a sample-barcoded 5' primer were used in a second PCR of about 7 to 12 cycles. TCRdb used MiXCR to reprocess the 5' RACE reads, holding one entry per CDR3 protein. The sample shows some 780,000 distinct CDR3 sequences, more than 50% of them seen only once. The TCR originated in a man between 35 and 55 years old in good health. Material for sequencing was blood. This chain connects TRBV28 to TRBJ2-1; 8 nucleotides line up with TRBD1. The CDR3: CATLEAGGYWNEQFF. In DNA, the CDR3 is TGTGCCACTCTTGAGGCAGGGGGCTATTGGAATGAGCAGTTCTTC.